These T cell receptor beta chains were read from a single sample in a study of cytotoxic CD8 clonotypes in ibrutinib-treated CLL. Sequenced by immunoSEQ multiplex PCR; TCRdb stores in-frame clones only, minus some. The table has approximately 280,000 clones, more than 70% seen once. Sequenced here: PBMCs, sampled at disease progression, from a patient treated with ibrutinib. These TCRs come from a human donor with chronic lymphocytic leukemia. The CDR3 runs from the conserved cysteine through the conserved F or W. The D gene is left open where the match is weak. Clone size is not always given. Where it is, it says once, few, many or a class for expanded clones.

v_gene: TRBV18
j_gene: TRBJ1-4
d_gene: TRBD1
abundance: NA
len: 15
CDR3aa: CASSRDRDRNEKLFF
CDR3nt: TGTGCCAGCTCACGCGACCGGGACAGGAATGAAAAACTGTTTTTT

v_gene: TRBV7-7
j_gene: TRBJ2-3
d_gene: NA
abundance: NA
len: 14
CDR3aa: CASSPFPSADTQYF
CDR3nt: TGTGCCAGCAGCCCCTTTCCTAGCGCAGATACGCAGTATTTT

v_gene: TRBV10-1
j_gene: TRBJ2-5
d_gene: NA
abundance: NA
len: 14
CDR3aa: CASSLGGPQETQYF
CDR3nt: TGCGCCAGCAGCCTTGGAGGACCCCAAGAGACCCAGTACTTC

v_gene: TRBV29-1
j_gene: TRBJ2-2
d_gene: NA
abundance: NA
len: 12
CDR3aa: CSVEARSGELFF
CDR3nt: TGCAGCGTTGAAGCCCGCTCCGGGGAGCTGTTTTTT

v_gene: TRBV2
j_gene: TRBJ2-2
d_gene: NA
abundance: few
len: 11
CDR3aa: CASKATGELFF
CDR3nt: TGTGCCAGCAAAGCCACCGGGGAGCTGTTTTTT

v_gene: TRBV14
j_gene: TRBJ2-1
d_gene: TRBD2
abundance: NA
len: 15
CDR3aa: CASSHWREGLNEQFF
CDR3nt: TGTGCCAGCAGCCACTGGCGGGAGGGCCTTAATGAGCAGTTCTTC

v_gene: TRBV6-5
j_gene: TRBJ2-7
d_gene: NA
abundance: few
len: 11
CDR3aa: CASSYKDEQYF
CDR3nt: TGTGCCAGCAGTTACAAGGACGAGCAGTACTTC

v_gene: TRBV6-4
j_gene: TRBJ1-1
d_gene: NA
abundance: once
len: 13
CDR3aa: CASRNKANTEAFF
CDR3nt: TGTGCCAGCAGGAACAAGGCGAACACTGAAGCTTTCTTT

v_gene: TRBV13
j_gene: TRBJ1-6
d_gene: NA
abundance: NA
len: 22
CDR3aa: CASSLGGPTGPSFSSYNSPLHF
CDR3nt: TGTGCCAGCAGCTTAGGGGGGCCGACAGGTCCCTCCTTTAGCTCCTATAATTCACCCCTCCACTTT

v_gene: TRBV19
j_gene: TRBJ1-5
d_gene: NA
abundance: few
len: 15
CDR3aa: CASSMGSYSNQPQHF
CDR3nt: TGTGCCAGTAGTATGGGCAGTTATAGCAATCAGCCCCAGCATTTT

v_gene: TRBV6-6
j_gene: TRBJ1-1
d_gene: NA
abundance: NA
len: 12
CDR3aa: CATLNGATEAFF
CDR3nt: TGTGCCACCCTTAATGGGGCCACTGAAGCTTTCTTT

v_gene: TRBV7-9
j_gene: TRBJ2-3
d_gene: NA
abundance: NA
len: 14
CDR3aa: CASSLAVGADTQYF
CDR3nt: TGTGCCAGCAGCTTAGCGGTGGGCGCAGATACGCAGTATTTT

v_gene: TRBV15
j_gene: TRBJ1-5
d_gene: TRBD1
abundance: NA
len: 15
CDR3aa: CATSRRDREGQPQHF
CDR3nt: TGTGCCACCAGCAGACGGGACAGGGAAGGTCAGCCCCAGCATTTT

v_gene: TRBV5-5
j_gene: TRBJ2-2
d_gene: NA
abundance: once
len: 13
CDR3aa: CASSLEGAGELFF
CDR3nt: TGTGCCAGCAGCTTAGAGGGCGCCGGGGAGCTGTTTTTT

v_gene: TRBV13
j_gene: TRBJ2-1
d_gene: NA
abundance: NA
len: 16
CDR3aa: CASSSVAESSYNEQFF
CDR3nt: TGTGCCAGCAGCTCCGTAGCGGAGAGCTCCTACAATGAGCAGTTCTTC

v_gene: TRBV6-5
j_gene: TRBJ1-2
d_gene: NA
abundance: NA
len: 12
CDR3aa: CASSNGGNGYTF
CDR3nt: TGTGCCAGCAGCAACGGGGGGAATGGCTACACCTTC

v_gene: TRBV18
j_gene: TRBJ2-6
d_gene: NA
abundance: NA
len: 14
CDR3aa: CASSPNSGANVLTF
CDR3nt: TGTGCCAGCTCACCGAACTCTGGGGCCAACGTCCTGACTTTC

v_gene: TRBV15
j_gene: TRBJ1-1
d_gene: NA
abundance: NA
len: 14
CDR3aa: CATSRDVLNTEAFF
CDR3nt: TGTGCCACCAGCAGAGATGTTCTGAACACTGAAGCTTTCTTT

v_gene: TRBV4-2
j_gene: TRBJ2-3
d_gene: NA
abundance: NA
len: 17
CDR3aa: CASSRLPWGGHTDTQYF
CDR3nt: TGTGCCAGCAGCCGGCTCCCCTGGGGGGGCCACACAGATACGCAGTATTTT

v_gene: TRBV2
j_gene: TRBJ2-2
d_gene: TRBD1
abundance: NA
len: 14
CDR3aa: CASSGYRGNGELFF
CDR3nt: TGTGCCAGCAGTGGATACAGGGGGAACGGGGAGCTGTTTTTT

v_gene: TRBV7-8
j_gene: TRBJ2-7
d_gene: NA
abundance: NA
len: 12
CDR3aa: CASSLNSGEQYF
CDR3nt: TGTGCCAGCAGCTTAAACAGCGGCGAGCAGTACTTC

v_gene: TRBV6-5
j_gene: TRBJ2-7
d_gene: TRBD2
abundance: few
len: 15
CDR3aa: CASSPGLASNYEQYF
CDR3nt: TGTGCCAGCAGTCCTGGACTAGCGAGTAACTACGAGCAGTACTTC

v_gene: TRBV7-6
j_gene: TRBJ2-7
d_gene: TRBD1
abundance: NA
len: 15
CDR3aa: CASSPDRGSTYEQYF
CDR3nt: TGTGCCAGCAGTCCCGACAGGGGAAGTACCTACGAGCAGTACTTC

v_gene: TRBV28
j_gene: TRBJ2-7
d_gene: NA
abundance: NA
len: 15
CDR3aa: CASSFFIGNSYEQYF
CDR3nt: TGTGCCAGCAGTTTCTTTATCGGGAACTCCTACGAGCAGTACTTC

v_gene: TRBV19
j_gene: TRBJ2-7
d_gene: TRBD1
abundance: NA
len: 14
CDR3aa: CASRRQGLRSEQYF
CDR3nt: TGTGCCAGTAGACGACAGGGATTGAGGTCCGAGCAGTACTTC

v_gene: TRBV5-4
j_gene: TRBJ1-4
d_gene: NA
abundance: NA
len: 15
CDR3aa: CASSRGAGLGEKLFF
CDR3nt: TGTGCCAGCAGCCGGGGGGCGGGGCTTGGGGAAAAACTGTTTTTT

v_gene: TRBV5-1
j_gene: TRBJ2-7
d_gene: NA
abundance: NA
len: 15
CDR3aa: CASSLERGTSYEQYF
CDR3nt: TGCGCCAGCAGCTTGGAGAGGGGAACGTCCTACGAGCAGTACTTC

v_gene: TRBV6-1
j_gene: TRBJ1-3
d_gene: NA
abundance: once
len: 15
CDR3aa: CASTLGRRTGNTIYF
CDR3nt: TGTGCCAGCACCCTTGGCCGGCGTACTGGAAACACCATATATTTT

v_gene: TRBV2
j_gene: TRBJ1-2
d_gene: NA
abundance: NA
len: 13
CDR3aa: CASSPGPHYGYTF
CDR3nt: TGTGCCAGCAGTCCGGGACCCCACTATGGCTACACCTTC

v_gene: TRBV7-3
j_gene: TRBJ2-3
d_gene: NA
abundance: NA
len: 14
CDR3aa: CASSPRGAGDTQYF
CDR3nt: TGTGCCAGCAGCCCTAGGGGGGCGGGGGATACGCAGTATTTT

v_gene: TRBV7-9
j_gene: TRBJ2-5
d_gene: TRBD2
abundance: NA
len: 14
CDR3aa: CASALTSGAETQYF
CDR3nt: TGTGCCAGCGCTCTAACTAGCGGTGCCGAGACCCAGTACTTC

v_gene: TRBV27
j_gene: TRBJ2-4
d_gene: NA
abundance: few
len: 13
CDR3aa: CASGASAKNIQYF
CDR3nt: TGTGCCAGTGGGGCCTCAGCCAAAAACATTCAGTACTTC

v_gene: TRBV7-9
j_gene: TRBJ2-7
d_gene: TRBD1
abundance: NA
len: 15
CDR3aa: CASSPTRTGGYEQYF
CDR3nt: TGTGCCAGCAGCCCGACCCGGACAGGGGGCTACGAGCAGTACTTC

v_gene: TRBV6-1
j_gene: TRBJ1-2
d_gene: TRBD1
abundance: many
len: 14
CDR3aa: CASRDRATNYGYTF
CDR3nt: TGTGCCAGCAGGGACAGGGCAACTAACTATGGCTACACCTTC

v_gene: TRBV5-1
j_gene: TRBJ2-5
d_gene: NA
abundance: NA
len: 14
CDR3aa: CASSNRDWQETQYF
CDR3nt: TGCGCCAGCAGCAACCGGGACTGGCAAGAGACCCAGTACTTC

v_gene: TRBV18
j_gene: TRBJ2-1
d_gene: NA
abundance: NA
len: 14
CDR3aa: CASSRSRGDNEQFF
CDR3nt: TGTGCCAGCTCACGGTCCAGGGGGGACAATGAGCAGTTCTTC

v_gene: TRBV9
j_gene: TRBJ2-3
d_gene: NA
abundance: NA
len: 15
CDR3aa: CASSVGQTNWDTQYF
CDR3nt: TGTGCCAGCAGCGTAGGACAGACGAACTGGGATACGCAGTATTTT

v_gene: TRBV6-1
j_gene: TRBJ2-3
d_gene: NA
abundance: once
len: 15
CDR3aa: CASSERQGRTDTQYF
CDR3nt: TGTGCCAGCAGTGAGCGTCAGGGACGCACAGATACGCAGTATTTT

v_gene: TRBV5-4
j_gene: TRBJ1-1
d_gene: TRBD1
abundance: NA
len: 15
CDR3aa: CASSGPGQGGPEAFF
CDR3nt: TGTGCCAGCAGCGGACCGGGACAGGGTGGGCCTGAAGCTTTCTTT

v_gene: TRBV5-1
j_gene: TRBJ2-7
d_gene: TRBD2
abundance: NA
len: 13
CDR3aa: CASSRGRSNEQYF
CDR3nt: TGCGCCAGCAGCCGCGGGAGGAGTAACGAGCAGTACTTC

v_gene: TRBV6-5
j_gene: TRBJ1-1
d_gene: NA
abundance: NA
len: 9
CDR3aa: CASNNGAFF
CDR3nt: TGTGCCAGCAATAACGGAGCTTTCTTT

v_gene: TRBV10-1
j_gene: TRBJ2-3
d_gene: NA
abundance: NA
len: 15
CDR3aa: CASSPRRGPTDTQYF
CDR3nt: TGCGCCAGCAGCCCAAGGAGAGGGCCCACAGATACGCAGTATTTT

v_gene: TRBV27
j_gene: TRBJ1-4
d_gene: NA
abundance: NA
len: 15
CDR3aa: CASSLNLGPNEKLFF
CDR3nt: TGTGCCAGCAGTTTAAATCTTGGCCCTAATGAAAAACTGTTTTTT

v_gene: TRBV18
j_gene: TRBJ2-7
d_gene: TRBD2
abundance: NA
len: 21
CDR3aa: CASSPYPFGTSGSLRPYEQYF
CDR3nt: TGTGCCAGCTCACCATATCCCTTTGGGACTAGCGGGTCCCTGCGGCCTTACGAGCAGTACTTC

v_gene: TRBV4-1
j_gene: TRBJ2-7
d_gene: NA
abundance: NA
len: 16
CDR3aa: CASSQDSLRQGPEQYF
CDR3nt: TGCGCCAGCAGCCAAGATAGCCTTCGGCAGGGCCCCGAGCAGTACTTC

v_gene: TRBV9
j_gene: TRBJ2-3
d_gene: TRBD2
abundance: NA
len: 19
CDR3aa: CASSAGHGLAGWRADTQYF
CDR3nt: TGTGCCAGCAGCGCGGGTCACGGTCTAGCGGGGTGGAGGGCAGATACGCAGTATTTT

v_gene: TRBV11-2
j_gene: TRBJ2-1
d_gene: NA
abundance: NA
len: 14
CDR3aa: CASSLVTGMNEQFF
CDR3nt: TGTGCCAGCAGCTTAGTTACTGGTATGAATGAGCAGTTCTTC

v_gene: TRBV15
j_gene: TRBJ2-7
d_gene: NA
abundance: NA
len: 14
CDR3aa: CATSSRDTSYEQYF
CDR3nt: TGTGCCACCAGCAGCCGGGACACCAGCTACGAGCAGTACTTC

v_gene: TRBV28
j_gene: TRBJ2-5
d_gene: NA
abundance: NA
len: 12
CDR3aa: CASRAPQETQYF
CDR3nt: TGTGCCAGCCGGGCCCCGCAAGAGACCCAGTACTTC

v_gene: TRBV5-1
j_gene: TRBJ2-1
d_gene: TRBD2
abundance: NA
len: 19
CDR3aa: CASSSPGLAGGRSYNEQFF
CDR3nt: TGCGCCAGCAGCTCGCCGGGACTAGCGGGGGGGCGATCCTACAATGAGCAGTTCTTC

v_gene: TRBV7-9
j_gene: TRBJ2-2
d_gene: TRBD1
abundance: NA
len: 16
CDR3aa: CASSSPTGAFTGELFF
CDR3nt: TGTGCCAGCAGCTCACCGACAGGGGCTTTCACCGGGGAGCTGTTTTTT

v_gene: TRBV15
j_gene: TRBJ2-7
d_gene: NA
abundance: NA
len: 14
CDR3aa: CATSRDLGAYEQYF
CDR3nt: TGTGCCACCAGCAGAGATCTGGGGGCCTACGAGCAGTACTTC

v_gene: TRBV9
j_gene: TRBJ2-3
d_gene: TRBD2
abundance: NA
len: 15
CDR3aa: CASSASGRATDTQYF
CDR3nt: TGTGCCAGCAGCGCTAGCGGGAGGGCGACAGATACGCAGTATTTT

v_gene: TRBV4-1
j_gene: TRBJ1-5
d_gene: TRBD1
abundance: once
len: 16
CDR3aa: CASSQEMVGGGQPQHF
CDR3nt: TGCGCCAGCAGCCAAGAAATGGTAGGGGGCGGTCAGCCCCAGCATTTT

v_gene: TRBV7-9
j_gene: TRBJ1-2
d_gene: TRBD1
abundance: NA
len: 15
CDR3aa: CASSSRTGSNYGYTF
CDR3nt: TGTGCCAGCAGCTCGCGGACAGGTTCTAACTATGGCTACACCTTC

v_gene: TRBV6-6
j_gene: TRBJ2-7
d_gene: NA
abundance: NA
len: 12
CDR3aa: CASSYKGPEQYF
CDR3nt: TGTGCCAGCAGTTACAAGGGGCCCGAGCAGTACTTC

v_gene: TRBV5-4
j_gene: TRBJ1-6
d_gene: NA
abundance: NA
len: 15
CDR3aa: CASSSGQIDLRTLHF
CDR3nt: TGTGCCAGCAGCTCCGGACAGATAGATCTCAGGACCCTCCACTTT

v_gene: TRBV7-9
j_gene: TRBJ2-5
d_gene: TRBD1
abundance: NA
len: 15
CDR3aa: CASSPEGQGRETQYF
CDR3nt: TGTGCCAGCAGCCCCGAAGGACAGGGGCGGGAGACCCAGTACTTC